These 27 T cell receptor beta chains came from one sample sequenced in a study of blood T cells in healthy people across ages. Next came a second PCR, run for about 6 to 11 cycles, which used a sample-barcoded 5' primer along with a J-beta primer mix. Via MiXCR, TCRdb re-called the 5' RACE reads, giving one row per CDR3 protein. The table records 2 million or so distinct CDR3 sequences, around half of them present only once. Input material: blood. Receptors were obtained from a woman aged 40 to 50 in good health.

The chain joins TRBV20-1 to TRBJ2-3; possibly TRBD2 for D (7 bases). The CDR3 contains 15 residues. Trimming shortened V by 4 bases and J by 5 bases, and 19 bases separated the two germline ends. CDR1 and CDR2 (germline): DFQATT, SNEGSKA (reference sequence). The CDR3 reads CSATFRGGGRDTQYF. CDR3 bases: TGCAGTGCTACCTTTCGGGGAGGGGGACGAGATACGCAGTATTTT.

The chain carries TRBV7-2 and TRBJ2-5; D not resolved. The CDR3 consists of 13 residues. Germline V lookup: CDR1 SGHTA, CDR2 FQGNSA. The V end was cut by 5 bases, the J end by 4 bases, with 11 bases between. This CDR3 is CASSLNRAETQYF. The CDR3 DNA follows: TGTGCCAGCAGCCTAAATCGCGCAGAGACCCAGTACTTC.

This rearrangement joins TRBV6-5 to TRBJ2-5; TRBD1 might be the D (6 bases). Germline V gene data show CDR1 as MNHEY and CDR2 as SVGAGI. The CDR3 has 16 residues. V lost 6 bases and J lost 11, with 28 bases in between. Written as DNA, the CDR3 is TGTGCCAGCAGACCCGGACAGACACAGACCTACAATGTGCAGTACTTC. Translated, it gives CASRPGQTQTYNVQYF.

This clonotype was detected only a few times. The CDR3 reads CASSLRAGRSHNEQFF. DNA of the CDR3: TGTGCCAGCAGCTTACGTGCGGGTCGGTCCCACAATGAGCAGTTCTTC. This chain joins TRBV7-9 and TRBJ2-1, with D possibly being TRBD2 (5 bases). Trimming removed 2 bases from V and 5 bases from J, with 16 bases in between. In germline, CDR1 is SEHNR, CDR2 FQNEAQ (reference sequence). This CDR3 has 16 residues.

The chain employs TRBV9 and TRBJ2-1; D may correspond to TRBD1 or TRBD2 (5 bases each). Trimming cost V 4 bases and J 9 bases, with 23 bases left between them. The CDR3 contains 16 residues. The germline CDR1 and CDR2 sequences are SGDLS and YYNGEE. CDR3 DNA sequence: TGTGCCAGCAGCCCACTGGGACGGGGCCTTAGTGGTGAGCAGTTCTTC. Amino acid sequence: CASSPLGRGLSGEQFF.

The J gene is TRBJ2-5, the V gene TRBV4-3, with 8 positions matching TRBD2. The V segment lost 1 base and the J segment 1 base; nucleotides outside the gene matches: 5. Germline V gene lookup returns CDR1 LGHNA and CDR2 YSLEER. The CDR3 runs to 16 residues. CDR3 residues: CASSQVLAGPQETQYF. The CDR3 coding sequence is TGCGCCAGCAGCCAAGTGCTAGCGGGTCCCCAAGAGACCCAGTACTTC.

As for this clonotype: The junction shows a germline mismatch at one end, possibly a read error. This chain uses TRBV6-5 with TRBJ2-1; 10 bases are shared with TRBD1. Per the germline V gene, CDR1 is MNHEY and CDR2 is SVGAGI. The length of the CDR3 is 13 residues. The CDR3 region has the DNA TGTGCCAGCAGACGGGACAGGGGCAATGGGCAGTTCTTC. Translation gives CASRRDRGNGQFF.

In DNA, the CDR3 is TGTGCCAGCAGAGTGGACAAGGCACGTGATGAGCAGTACTTC. This codes for CASRVDKARDEQYF. V is TRBV2 and J is TRBJ2-1, with D maybe TRBD1 (5 bases). The tail of the sequence fits TRBJ2-7 better, so the J call may be wrong. This CDR3 has 14 residues. The germline V gene encodes CDR1 SNHLY and CDR2 FYNNEI.

The chain combines TRBV20-1 with TRBJ1-5; a weak D match, TRBD1 (6 bases). The CDR3 sequence is 14 residues long. Germline-derived CDR1 and CDR2 are DFQATT and SNEGSKA (reference sequence). V lost 3 bases and J lost 1, with 10 bases in between. Here the CDR3 reads CSASPTGSNQPQHF. CDR3 DNA: TGCAGTGCTAGTCCCACAGGGAGCAATCAGCCCCAGCATTTT.

This clonotype was picked up one time. The rearrangement links TRBV2 to TRBJ2-7, with 7 bases fitting TRBD1. After removal of 4 bases from V and 4 bases from J, the junction contained 10 bases not matched to a gene. CDR3 size: 15 residues. The germline CDR1 and CDR2 sequences are SNHLY and FYNNEI. The CDR3 reads CASSVQGQHPYEQYF. The CDR3 DNA reads TGTGCCAGCAGTGTCCAGGGACAGCATCCTTACGAGCAGTACTTC.

The rearrangement joins TRBV6-2 or TRBV6-3 to TRBJ1-2; 7 nucleotides agree with TRBD1. The CDR3 covers 14 residues. The V and J ends lost 4 bases and 4 bases, in that order; junction bases with no gene match: 6. Germline CDR1 MNHEY, CDR2 SVGEGT. CDR3 nucleotides: TGTGCCAGCAGTTTCTCGGGACAGATCTATGGCTACACCTTC. The encoded protein is CASSFSGQIYGYTF.

This chain uses TRBV12-3 or TRBV12-4 with TRBJ2-3, with D maybe TRBD1 (5 bases). V lost 1 base and J 4 bases, leaving 12 bases between the germline ends. This CDR3 has 15 residues. The CDR3 nucleotides read TGTGCCAGCAGTTTAGTTCAGGGTGGCCCAGATACGCAGTATTTT. Residues: CASSLVQGGPDTQYF.

In its sample, this clonotype was seen a few times. This chain connects TRBV20-1 to TRBJ2-1, with 7 bases aligning to TRBD1. CDR1 DFQATT and CDR2 SNEGSKA come from the germline V gene (reference sequence). This CDR3 is 12 amino acids long. The V segment lost 1 base and the J segment 8 bases; nucleotides outside the gene matches: 2. The DNA for the CDR3 is TGCAGTGCTAGAGGAGGGGGCGATGAGCAGTTCTTC. Protein sequence: CSARGGGDEQFF.

This clonotype was observed a handful of times. The chain has TRBV2 and TRBJ2-3; TRBD2 matches at 10 bases. CDR1 SNHLY and CDR2 FYNNEI come from the germline V gene. V gave up 8 bases and J gave up 2 bases; unmatched junction bases: 7. The CDR3 runs 15 residues. The CDR3 region is CASESGGEVTDTQYF. In nucleotides, the CDR3 is TGTGCCAGCGAAAGCGGGGGGGAAGTCACAGATACGCAGTATTTT. Using reference TRBV2 and TRBJ2-3 for the parts outside the CDR3, the full variable domain is EPEVTQTPSHQVTQMGQEVILRCVPISNHLYFYWYRQILGQKVEFLVSFYNNEISEKSEIFDDQFSVERPDGSNFTLKIRSTKLEDSAMYFCASESGGEVTDTQYFGPGTRLTVL.

This clonotype appeared a few times. The V call is TRBV6-6, the J call TRBJ2-3; D may correspond to TRBD1 or TRBD2 (6 bases each). Germline lookup yields CDR1 MNHNY and CDR2 SVGAGI (reference sequence). V lost 5 bases, J lost 4 bases, and 13 bases lay in between. The CDR3 consists of 14 residues. CDR3 nucleotides: TGTGCCAGCAGTGGAGGGGGTGGCCCAGATACGCAGTATTTT. Protein sequence: CASSGGGGPDTQYF.

The chain joins TRBV28 to TRBJ2-3; 9 nucleotides agree with TRBD2. This CDR3 has 20 residues. Germline V gives CDR1 MDHEN, CDR2 SYDVKM. The J segment lost 0 bases and the V segment lost 4 bases, leaving 17 bases of the junction unmatched. Here the CDR3 reads CASSSPPWGGGDSSTDTQYF. The CDR3 DNA reads as TGTGCCAGCAGTTCCCCCCCTTGGGGCGGGGGGGACTCTAGCACAGATACGCAGTATTTT.

This clonotype was seen more than once but under ten times. The V and J genes are TRBV28 and TRBJ2-5; D possibly matches TRBD1 or TRBD2 (5 bases each). The length of the CDR3 is 12 residues. Trimming removed 10 bases at V and 9 bases at J, with 18 bases between. Germline lookup yields CDR1 MDHEN and CDR2 SYDVKM. The chain's CDR3 is CATRDAPGAQYF. The CDR3 nucleotides read TGTGCCACCAGGGACGCTCCTGGGGCCCAGTACTTC.

In its sample, this clonotype was seen a few times. The chain carries TRBV4-2 and TRBJ2-7; D is ambiguous. CDR1 is LGHNA, CDR2 YNFKEQ, per germline. The CDR3 has 14 amino acids. Trimming removed 4 bases at V and 5 bases at J, with 15 bases between. DNA for the CDR3: TGTGCCAGCAGCCCAAAGAAGGCGAAGGACGAGCAGTACTTC. Translating gives CASSPKKAKDEQYF.

This sequence joins TRBV12-3 or TRBV12-4 and TRBJ2-1; TRBD2 matches 9 bases. CDR3 size: 16 residues. Trimming took 3 bases from V and 7 from J; bases not matched to a gene: 10. The CDR3 nucleotides read TGTGCCAGCAGTTTTACTCTTAGCGGGGGCTCAAATGAGCAGTTCTTC. Encoded protein: CASSFTLSGGSNEQFF.

The genes are TRBV20-1 and TRBJ2-1, with TRBD2 matching 14 bases. Germline values: CDR1 DFQATT, CDR2 SNEGSKA (reference sequence). The CDR3 is 18 amino acids. V lost 3 bases, J lost 7 bases, and 14 bases stayed unmatched. CDR3: CSARTSGGASGPRNEQFF. For the CDR3, the DNA is TGCAGTGCTAGGACTAGCGGGGGGGCCAGCGGTCCCCGGAATGAGCAGTTCTTC.

This clonotype was counted between two and nine times. The CDR3: CASSQDRSGIQPQHF. The CDR3 nucleotides read TGTGCCAGCAGCCAAGATCGGTCAGGCATACAGCCCCAGCATTTT. This sequence joins TRBV4-2 and TRBJ1-5; D uncertain. The CDR3 is made up of 15 amino acids. CDR1 LGHNA and CDR2 YNFKEQ come from the germline V gene. V lost 0 bases to trimming and J lost 7 bases, with 13 bases between them.

The rearrangement joins TRBV6-5 to TRBJ1-1; D is perhaps TRBD1 (5 bases). V was clipped by 1 base and J by 4 bases, with 13 bases between them. The CDR3 is made up of 15 amino acids. Looked up from germline, CDR1 is MNHEY and CDR2 is SVGAGI. CDR3 DNA sequence: TGTGCCAGCAGTTACTATGGGGGACTGGGCACTGAAGCTTTCTTT. Translated: CASSYYGGLGTEAFF.

The V gene is TRBV7-2, the J gene TRBJ2-3; D remains unclear. Trimming took off 1 base at V and 2 bases at J, with 13 bases between the two ends. The length of the CDR3 is 16 residues. Per the germline V gene, CDR1 is SGHTA and CDR2 is FQGNSA. The CDR3 DNA is TGTGCCAGCAGCTTAGAGGTCACTGCGAACACAGATACGCAGTATTTT. It specifies CASSLEVTANTDTQYF.

This clonotype has just one count. A much larger clone differs by one base, so this may be a read error. The rearrangement joins TRBV6-6 to TRBJ2-3; no definite D call. From germline, CDR1 is MNHNY and CDR2 SVGAGI (reference sequence). The CDR3 runs 12 residues. V dropped 5 bases and J dropped 2 bases, with 5 bases sitting between them. The CDR3 DNA follows: TGTGCCAGCAGTGACATCACAGATACGCAGTATTTT. Translation gives CASSDITDTQYF.

As DNA, the CDR3 is TGTGCCAGCAGTGATAGTGTCGCCCTGTATGGCTACACCTTC. It codes for CASSDSVALYGYTF. The genes are TRBV25-1 and TRBJ1-2; D gene ambiguous. This CDR3 contains 14 residues. Looked up from germline, CDR1 is MGHDK and CDR2 is SYGVNS. Trimming shortened V by 3 bases and J by 5 bases, and 13 bases separated the two germline ends.

CDR3 amino acids: CSASDSGTAGVAKNIQYF. For the CDR3, the DNA is TGCAGTGCTAGCGACTCCGGAACAGCGGGAGTAGCCAAAAACATTCAGTACTTC. The chain links TRBV20-1 to TRBJ2-4, with TRBD2 matching over 8 bases. The length of the CDR3 is 18 residues. V was pared by 3 bases and J by 0 bases, with 13 bases of the junction left unmatched. Germline V gene sequence: CDR1 DFQATT, CDR2 SNEGSKA (reference sequence).

Note on this clonotype: One end of the junction varies from germline; a read error may be responsible. The V gene is TRBV7-2, the J gene TRBJ2-3; TRBD2 agrees at 9 bases. CDR1 and CDR2 (germline): SGHTA, FQGNSA. The CDR3 runs 17 residues. The CDR3 reads CASNLVGAGGRTDTQYF. CDR3 DNA sequence: TGTGCCAGCAACTTAGTGGGAGCGGGGGGTCGCACAGATACGCAGTATTTT.